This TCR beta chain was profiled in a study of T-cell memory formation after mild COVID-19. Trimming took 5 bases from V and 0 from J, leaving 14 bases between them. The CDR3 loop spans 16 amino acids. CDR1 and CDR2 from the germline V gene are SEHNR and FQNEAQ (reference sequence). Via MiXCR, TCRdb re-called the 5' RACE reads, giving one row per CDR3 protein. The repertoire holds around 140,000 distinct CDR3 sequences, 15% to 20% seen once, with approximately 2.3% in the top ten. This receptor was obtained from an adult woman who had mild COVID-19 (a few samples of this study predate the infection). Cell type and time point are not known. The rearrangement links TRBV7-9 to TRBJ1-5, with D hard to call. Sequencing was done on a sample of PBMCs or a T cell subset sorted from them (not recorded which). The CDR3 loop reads CASSPSYSYSNQPQHF. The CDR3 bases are TGTGCCAGCAGCCCCTCCTACAGCTATAGCAATCAGCCCCAGCATTTT.